A selection of T cell receptor beta chains follows, all from one sample in a study of T cell changes during pregnancy in multiple sclerosis. Assay used: immunoSEQ multiplex PCR; TCRdb lists only in-frame clones, some missing. Among approximately 64,000 clones listed, 90% were seen once. The sequencing here drew on peripheral blood, taken in the second trimester of pregnancy. The source is a female donor in good health, enrolled as a control in a pregnancy study. CDR3s include the opening cysteine and the closing phenylalanine or tryptophan. The D gene is left open where the match is weak. Rows may omit the clone size; those that give it use once, few, many or a size class.

J gene	clone size	CDR3 length	V gene	D gene	CDR3 protein	CDR3 DNA
TRBJ2-1	once	14	TRBV2	.	CASTFGVSYNEQFF	TGTGCCAGCACTTTCGGAGTTTCCTACAATGAGCAGTTCTTC
TRBJ2-3	.	14	TRBV6-1	TRBD2	CASTSGEGTDTQYF	TGTGCCAGCACTAGCGGGGAAGGCACAGATACGCAGTATTTT
TRBJ1-4	.	15	TRBV5-4	TRBD1	CASSPGQGSGEKLFF	TGTGCCAGCAGCCCGGGACAGGGTTCGGGAGAAAAACTGTTTTTT
TRBJ1-1	.	17	TRBV19	TRBD1	CASRAGGTGRRNTEAFF	TGTGCCAGTAGGGCTGGTGGGACAGGCAGAAGGAACACTGAAGCTTTCTTT
TRBJ2-3	.	13	TRBV19	TRBD1	CASNGQGTDTQYF	TGTGCCAGTAATGGACAGGGCACAGATACGCAGTATTTT
TRBJ1-2	.	16	TRBV6-5	TRBD1	CASSYFRDRGVYGYTF	TGTGCCAGCAGTTATTTCCGGGACAGGGGCGTCTATGGCTACACCTTC
TRBJ2-3	.	13	TRBV27	.	CASSSDFGDTQYF	TGTGCCAGCAGCTCCGACTTCGGGGATACGCAGTATTTT
TRBJ1-3	.	14	TRBV5-1	.	CASSLPGSGNTIYF	TGCGCCAGCAGCTTGCCGGGCTCTGGAAACACCATATATTTT
TRBJ2-7	.	16	TRBV12-1	.	CASSFARQGAQYEQYF	TGTGCCAGCAGCTTTGCGAGGCAGGGGGCGCAGTACGAGCAGTACTTC
TRBJ1-2	few	14	TRBV9	.	CASSVAAQGIGYTF	TGTGCCAGCAGCGTAGCCGCCCAGGGTATCGGCTACACCTTC
TRBJ2-7	.	14	TRBV27	TRBD2	CASSPITSVDEQYF	TGTGCCAGCAGCCCAATAACTAGCGTCGACGAGCAGTACTTC
TRBJ1-3	.	15	TRBV10-3	TRBD1	CAISPRGDSGNTIYF	TGTGCCATCAGCCCCAGGGGGGACTCTGGAAACACCATATATTTT
TRBJ2-2	once	15	TRBV7-2	.	CASSFKGLSSGELFF	TGTGCCAGCAGCTTTAAGGGGCTGAGTTCCGGGGAGCTGTTTTTT
TRBJ2-7	.	17	TRBV28	.	CASSLMGQVSGSYEQYF	TGTGCCAGCAGTTTAATGGGCCAGGTGTCTGGCTCCTACGAGCAGTACTTC